This TCR beta chain was observed in a study of CD8+CD57+ T cells in acquired aplastic anemia. Whole-study context: Quantities of DNA derived from sorted CD4+ and CD8+ cells averaged approximately 3.5 ug. Healthy donor CD4+ cell samples had a mean of around 11 million reads.

It was genomic DNA that served as the template for profiling TCR beta VDJ and CDR3. Using its own MiXCR run on the reads, TCRdb lists one record per CDR3 protein. The data contain tens of thousands of distinct CDR3 sequences, around half of them singletons. Study results and caveats: Patient and control CD8+ Simpson's diversity was not significantly different. Some 30 shared CD8+ CDR3s appeared highly expressed within patients' immunodominant clones.

As for this clonotype: No antigen is known for it.

The receptor's source is a human donor in good health, serving as a control. The sequenced material came from sorted CD4+, CD8+, or CD8+CD57+ T cells (not recorded which) from PBMCs.

CDR3 sequence reads: CASSHGLAQHF. The CDR3 nucleotides are TGTGCCAGCAGCCACGGATTGGCCCAGCATTTT. The chain employs TRBV6-6 and TRBJ1-5; D is undetermined. Between the trimmed V and J ends, which lost 6 bases and 11 bases, there was a span of 11 bases. The CDR3 has 11 amino acids. The germline V gene has CDR1 MNHNY and CDR2 SVGAGI (reference sequence).